Below, 27 T cell receptor beta chains from the same sample are listed, as sequenced in a study of a mutant IDH1 vaccine in newly diagnosed glioma. Time point defined: week 11, during vaccination. With topical imiquimod, each dose of the vaccine consisted of 300 ug of mutant IDH1 20-mer peptide. Their recognized antigens are unknown. Produced via immunoSEQ multiplex PCR; TCRdb's table is partial and in-frame only. The sample lists tens of thousands of clones, 80% seen once, with roughly 5.7% in the top ten. The specimen was PBMCs, collected from a glioma patient whose treatment included an IDH1 peptide vaccine. These receptor sequences come from a man aged 50 to 60 with glioma.

The CDR3 protein is CASSPTGGYTEAFF. The DNA of the CDR3 is TGTGCCAGCAGTCCGACAGGGGGATACACTGAAGCTTTCTTT. The chain has TRBV5-6 and TRBJ1-1, with 9 bases that match TRBD1. This CDR3 region has 14 residues. With 5 bases clipped from V and 3 bases from J, the junction kept 5 bases outside the gene matches. In germline, CDR1 is SGHDT, CDR2 YYEEEE.

The chain joins TRBV23-1 to TRBJ2-5; 7 bases match TRBD2. TRBV23-1 is recorded as an ORF, its role being uncertain. There are 15 residues in the CDR3. J lost 4 bases, V lost 2 bases, and 7 bases had no gene match. The CDR3 region is CASSQRLAERETQYF. The DNA of the CDR3 is TGCGCCAGCAGTCAACGGCTAGCGGAGCGAGAGACCCAGTACTTC.

CDR3 amino acids: CASSGRIATNEKLFF. In DNA, the CDR3 is TGTGCCAGCAGCGGCAGAATTGCAACTAATGAAAAACTGTTTTTT. The chain joins TRBV7-2 to TRBJ1-4; D remains ambiguous. Looked up from germline, CDR1 is SGHTA and CDR2 is FQGNSA. The CDR3 extends over 15 amino acids. V lost 5 bases, J lost 0 bases, and 10 bases lay in between.

The genes are TRBV6-1 and TRBJ2-3, with TRBD1 as a possible D gene (5 bases). CDR1 MNHNS and CDR2 SASEGT come from the germline V gene. The CDR3 contains 12 residues. Trimming left V 10 bases short and J 1 base short, with 9 bases between. In nucleotides, the CDR3 is TGTGCCACAGGGTCGGGCACAGATACGCAGTATTTT. Its translation is CATGSGTDTQYF.

The rearrangement joins TRBV10-1 to TRBJ2-6; D gene unclear. In germline, CDR1 is WNHNN, CDR2 SYGVQD (reference sequence). V lost 0 bases to trimming and J lost 4 bases, with 10 bases between them. The CDR3 contains 16 residues. The CDR3 nucleotides are TGCGCCAGCAGTGAGTCAAGGGTATCAGGGGCCAACGTCCTGACTTTC. Amino acid sequence: CASSESRVSGANVLTF.

This chain links TRBV6-6 with TRBJ1-2; 8 positions agree with TRBD1. V lost 2 bases and J lost 4; bases outside the gene matches: 9. This CDR3 region has 16 residues. Germline V CDR1 and CDR2: MNHNY, SVGAGI (reference sequence). The CDR3 sequence is CASSYHPRQGSYGYTF. In DNA form, the CDR3 reads TGTGCCAGCAGTTACCATCCACGACAGGGGAGCTATGGCTACACCTTC.

J is TRBJ2-2 and V is TRBV4-3, with D possibly matching TRBD1 (6 bases). The germline gives CDR1 LGHNA, CDR2 YSLEER. The CDR3 sequence is 14 residues long. Trimming left V 3 bases short and J 6 bases short, with 11 bases between. DNA of the CDR3: TGCGCCAGCAGCCATGGAAACAGGGCCGGGGAGCTGTTTTTT. It codes for CASSHGNRAGELFF.

This sequence joins TRBV7-9 and TRBJ2-2; 13 nucleotides align to TRBD2. CDR1 is SEHNR and CDR2 is FQNEAQ in the germline V gene (reference sequence). This CDR3 comprises 19 residues. With 5 bases clipped from V and 1 base from J, the junction kept 10 bases outside the gene matches. In nucleotides, the CDR3 is TGTGCCAGCAGCCCCAGACTAGCGGGGGGTTTGGTGAACACCGGGGAGCTGTTTTTT. Translation gives CASSPRLAGGLVNTGELFF.

This clone has a handful of counts. The J gene is TRBJ2-2, the V gene TRBV7-2; D remains unclear. The V gene's germline CDR1 is SGHTA and CDR2 FQGNSA. Trimming removed 3 bases from V and 3 bases from J, with 2 bases in between. The CDR3 spans 12 residues. Written as DNA, the CDR3 is TGTGCCAGCAGCTTTGACACCGGGGAGCTGTTTTTT. Translation gives CASSFDTGELFF.

This clone was seen ten or more times. V is TRBV19 and J is TRBJ2-1, with 7 bases matching TRBD2. The CDR3 loop spans 17 amino acids. The ends lost 5 bases at V and 2 bases at J; junction bases unmatched: 12. Germline V CDR1 and CDR2: LNHDA, SQIVND (reference sequence). The CDR3 is CASSAARSGKTYNEQFF. CDR3 nucleotides: TGTGCCAGTAGTGCCGCCCGAAGCGGGAAGACCTACAATGAGCAGTTCTTC.

This clone was seen a single time. The DNA of the CDR3 is TGTGCCAGCAGTAAATTGGGGGGAGGGCACACTGAAGCTTTCTTT. Its translation is CASSKLGGGHTEAFF. The rearrangement joins TRBV25-1 to TRBJ1-1, with D possibly being TRBD1 (5 bases). Germline V gene lookup returns CDR1 MGHDK and CDR2 SYGVNS. The CDR3 runs 15 residues. The ends were cut back, 5 bases at V and 3 bases at J, with 16 bases in the middle.

The chain uses TRBV7-8 and TRBJ2-1; 8 nucleotides agree with TRBD1. J lost 12 bases, V lost 5 bases, and 9 bases had no gene match. The CDR3 totals 13 residues. Germline V gene data show CDR1 as SGHVS and CDR2 as FQNEAQ. The CDR3 protein is CASSLRQGTGQFF. CDR3 in DNA: TGTGCCAGCAGCCTCAGACAGGGGACGGGGCAGTTCTTC.

The chain couples TRBV6-5 to TRBJ1-2, with a weak D call TRBD1 (5 bases). The CDR3 covers 12 residues. Per germline, CDR1 MNHEY and CDR2 SVGAGI. Trimming pared 5 bases from V and 4 bases from J, leaving 8 bases between. CDR3 residues: CASSRQGYGYTF. CDR3 DNA sequence: TGTGCCAGCAGTCGCCAGGGCTATGGCTACACCTTC.

The chain is built from TRBV19 and TRBJ1-1; D is uncertain. The CDR3 is made up of 12 amino acids. The germline V and J ends were trimmed by 8 bases and 0 bases, with 7 bases remaining between them. Germline V gene lookup returns CDR1 LNHDA and CDR2 SQIVND (reference sequence). CDR3 DNA: TGTGCCAGTTCAATCCTGAACACTGAAGCTTTCTTT. The encoded protein is CASSILNTEAFF.

V usage is TRBV2 and J usage is TRBJ2-3; 10 bases align to TRBD2. Germline CDR1 is SNHLY and CDR2 is FYNNEI. This CDR3 comprises 18 residues. V gave up 0 bases and J gave up 3 bases; unmatched junction bases: 9. CDR3 loop: CASSEALPSGSETDTQYF. The CDR3 DNA reads as TGTGCCAGCAGTGAAGCGTTGCCTAGCGGGAGTGAAACAGATACGCAGTATTTT.

The CDR3 sequence: CSARDSSGAFF. In nucleotides, the CDR3 is TGCAGTGCTAGGGACAGCTCTGGCGCTTTCTTT. V gene TRBV20-1 combines with J gene TRBJ1-1, with D possibly matching TRBD1 (6 bases). Germline CDR1 and CDR2: DFQATT and SNEGSKA (reference sequence). The V and J ends lost 3 bases and 11 bases respectively, with 13 bases between them. The CDR3 runs 11 residues.

CDR3 coding DNA: TGTGCCAGCAGTTCCGGGACAGGATCCTATGGCTACACCTTC. Amino acid sequence: CASSSGTGSYGYTF. The V gene is TRBV6-5, the J gene TRBJ1-2; 8 bases map to TRBD1. The germline gives CDR1 MNHEY, CDR2 SVGAGI. CDR3 length: 14 residues. The V gene end was trimmed by 4 bases and the J gene end by 4 bases; junction bases not matched to a gene: 5.

The chain links TRBV4-2 to TRBJ2-7; no clear D. The CDR3 spans 13 residues. The germline CDR1 and CDR2 sequences are LGHNA and YNFKEQ. Trimming shortened V by 3 bases and J by 0 bases, and 6 bases separated the two germline ends. The CDR3, as DNA: TGTGCCAGCAGCCAGAGGAGCTCCTACGAGCAGTACTTC. As protein: CASSQRSSYEQYF.

This clone was detected a few times. The chain joins TRBV2 to TRBJ2-7; D is undetermined. V lost 3 bases and J lost 3, with 12 bases in between. The CDR3 length is 14 residues. Germline values: CDR1 SNHLY, CDR2 FYNNEI. The CDR3 sequence: CASSEGSLLYEQYF. The CDR3 nucleotides are TGTGCCAGCAGTGAGGGATCCCTCCTCTACGAGCAGTACTTC.

There are a few counts of this clone. J is TRBJ2-2 and V is TRBV11-2; tentatively, D is TRBD2 (5 bases). Germline CDR1 SGHAT, CDR2 FQNNGV. Trimming took off 6 bases at V and 2 bases at J, with 10 bases between the two ends. The CDR3 runs to 14 residues. The CDR3, as DNA: TGTGCCAGCAGGGACTGGGGAAACACCGGGGAGCTGTTTTTT. Encoded protein: CASRDWGNTGELFF.

The chain couples TRBV5-6 to TRBJ2-2; D possibly corresponds to TRBD2 (5 bases). The CDR3 spans 13 residues. Germline V lookup: CDR1 SGHDT, CDR2 YYEEEE. Trimming cost V 3 bases and J 6 bases, with 9 bases left between them. The CDR3 sequence is CASSWTAAGELFF. The CDR3 nucleotides are TGTGCCAGCAGCTGGACTGCGGCCGGGGAGCTGTTTTTT.

CDR3 amino acids: CASSPPGGSYEQYF. CDR3 nucleotide sequence: TGTGCCAGCAGCCCGCCGGGGGGCTCCTACGAGCAGTACTTC. This chain joins TRBV28 and TRBJ2-7; 7 nucleotides match TRBD2. The CDR3 runs to 14 residues. V gave up 6 bases and J gave up 0 bases; unmatched junction bases: 5. CDR1 and CDR2 (germline): MDHEN, SYDVKM.

The CDR3 sequence: CASSFSSGGYEQYF. The CDR3 coding sequence is TGTGCCAGCAGCTTTTCTAGCGGAGGCTACGAGCAGTACTTC. The J gene is TRBJ2-5, the V gene TRBV6-1; the match to TRBD2 covers 7 bases. The J call may not be correct, given that the DNA end is closer to TRBJ2-7. The germline CDR1 and CDR2 sequences are MNHNS and SASEGT. The length of the CDR3 is 14 residues.

The chain is built from TRBV7-8 and TRBJ2-5, with 10 bases aligning to TRBD1. This CDR3 region has 16 residues. Germline V gene data show CDR1 as SGHVS and CDR2 as FQNEAQ. The V gene end was trimmed by 3 bases and the J gene end by 4 bases; junction bases not matched to a gene: 8. The CDR3 bases are TGTGCCAGCAGCTTGCGCCGGGACAGGGGTGGAGAGACCCAGTACTTC. This encodes CASSLRRDRGGETQYF.

The CDR3 reads CASSLGQGTGRKQYF. The CDR3 DNA follows: TGCGCCAGCAGCTTGGGACAAGGGACAGGGAGAAAGCAGTACTTC. The V gene is TRBV5-1, the J gene TRBJ2-7; 9 bases are shared with TRBD1. CDR3 length: 15 amino acids. V lost 0 bases to trimming and J lost 8 bases; unmatched junction nucleotides: 9. Per germline, CDR1 SGHRS and CDR2 YFSETQ.

The chain joins TRBV27 to TRBJ2-2; the D call may be TRBD1 or TRBD2 (5 bases each). V was trimmed by 5 bases and J by 4 bases, leaving 11 bases between them. This CDR3 is built from 14 residues. CDR1 is MNHEY and CDR2 is SMNVEV in the germline V gene (reference sequence). CDR3 sequence (DNA): TGTGCCAGCAGTGATTATGGGGGCACCGGGGAGCTGTTTTTT. Residues: CASSDYGGTGELFF.

The chain joins TRBV4-3 to TRBJ1-1; the D is unclear. The CDR3 is 15 amino acids. V was trimmed by 5 bases and J by 1 base, leaving 14 bases between them. CDR1 and CDR2 (germline): LGHNA, YSLEER. CDR3 amino acids: CASSSGLNQNTEAFF. CDR3 nucleotide sequence: TGCGCCAGCAGCTCGGGCCTTAACCAGAACACTGAAGCTTTCTTT.